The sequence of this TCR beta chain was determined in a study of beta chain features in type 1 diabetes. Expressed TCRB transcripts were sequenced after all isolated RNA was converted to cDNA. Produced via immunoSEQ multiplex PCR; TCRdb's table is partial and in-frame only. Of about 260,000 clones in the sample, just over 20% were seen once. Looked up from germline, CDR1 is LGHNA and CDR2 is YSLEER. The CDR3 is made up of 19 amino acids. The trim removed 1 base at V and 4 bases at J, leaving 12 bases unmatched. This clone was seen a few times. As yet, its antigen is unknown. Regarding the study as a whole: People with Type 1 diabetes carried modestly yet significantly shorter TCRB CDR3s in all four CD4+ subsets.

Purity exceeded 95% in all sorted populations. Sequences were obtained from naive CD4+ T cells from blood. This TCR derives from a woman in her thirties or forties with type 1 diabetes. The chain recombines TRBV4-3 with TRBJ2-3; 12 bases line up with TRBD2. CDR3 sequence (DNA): TGCGCCAGCAGCCAAGCCTGGACTAGCGGGGTATCGGACGCAGATACGCAGTATTTT. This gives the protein CASSQAWTSGVSDADTQYF.